Included here is one TCR beta chain sequence, with context. This clone has a handful of counts. Its target antigen remains unknown. Nothing much larger sits one base from this clone, and base qualities are not available. This entry is derived from a study of beta chain features in type 1 diabetes (dated by TCRdb to 2016 to 2018). General notes on the study: Mean age, gender distribution, total cell number and subset yield did not differ between patients and healthy donors. Across all samples, about 110 million sorted cells were examined, and cell number per subset correlated strongly with RNA yield. The study compared TCRB repertoires of sorted circulating CD4+ T cell subsets between recently diagnosed type 1 diabetes patients and matched healthy donors. Whereas all 30 or so donors provided naive and central memory subsets, regulatory and stem cell-like memory subsets were isolated from just 8 patients and about eight healthy donors.

The paper's findings and limits, for the study overall: Shorter templates might have been favored by PCR, but patient and control samples were amplified and corrected together, so both groups would have been affected equally by any skew. In all four CD4+ subsets, TCRB CDR3 length was moderately but significantly shorter in type 1 diabetes patients. Naive, central memory and regulatory TCRB repertoires appeared more similar among patients than among healthy donors. Only small numbers of individuals were included in the HLA sub-analyses, which left unresolved whether HLA type had any influence on TCRB rearrangement. Fewer insertions and more nucleotide deletions at VDJ recombination sites were observed in patients with type 1 diabetes, implying thymic rearrangement abnormalities. Because cDNA was sequenced instead of genomic DNA, activated cells with high expression could be over-represented, although the groups did not differ in activation or CD3 levels.

Each donor gave one peripheral blood draw, approximately 110 mL on average, collected into heparinised tubes. A BD FACSAria II was used to sort naive, central memory, regulatory and stem cell-like memory CD4+ T cells with a panel that included CD45RO, CCR7, CD25, CD127, CD95 and CD27. A purity above 95% was achieved for all sorted populations. PBMCs were isolated immediately by Lymphoprep density gradient centrifugation and stained directly without culture. So that batch effects would be minimized, each experiment stained and sorted samples in pairs, pairing one healthy donor with one patient. The High Capacity cDNA Reverse Transcription Kit was used to reverse transcribe all of the isolated RNA, meaning that expressed TCRB transcripts were what got sequenced. Deep immunoSEQ sequencing was applied to naive, central memory and regulatory T cell samples, giving an average of about 3.4 million total reads per sample. Sorted cells were lysed in RLT buffer and RNA was extracted with DNase-treated RNeasy Micro or Mini kits, depending on cell number. To prevent cross-contamination, each cell subset was processed individually, whereas patient and healthy donor samples were processed jointly. Using the immunoSEQ multiplex PCR, TCRB sequences were amplified from cDNA into 87-bp fragments spanning the CDR3 region. Amplicons were sequenced on the Illumina HiSeq platform. On the study's bioinformatics: Synthetic template baselines were used to correct PCR bias computationally, reads within Hamming distance 2 were collapsed, and singletons that could not be merged were discarded. Reads were aligned against IMGT to assign V, D and J genes, CDR3 length and insertions or deletions at six rearrangement sites. Within each subset, clonotype counts were normalized to sorted cell number, after which true diversity and Gini coefficients were computed with the tcR R package. The overlap coefficient, calculated on TCRB nucleotide sequences, was used to measure repertoire sharing. TCRdb re-hosts the immuneACCESS table, in-frame sequences only. Its copies lack some clones; in the studies checked, an unresolved V gene accounts for under half of them, and the cause for the rest is not known. The DNA gave D and trimming, while V, J and clone size come from that table. Recorded for this sample are about 220,000 clones; about 11% of them occurred a single time. The top ten clonotypes cover 1% to 1.5% of the sample.

The germline V gene encodes CDR1 MNHNY and CDR2 SVGAGI (reference sequence). V and J are truncated by 0 bases and 2 bases respectively, leaving an intervening sequence of 14 bases. The CDR3 goes from the cysteine to the phenylalanine over 16 residues. The CDR3 DNA has 48 bases and is translated from base 1. The sequenced sample consisted of central memory CD4+ T cells from blood. This TCR was sampled from a man younger than 35 in good health. The chain employs TRBV6-6 and TRBJ2-7; the D segment cannot be called with confidence. For the CDR3, the sequence is CASSYSWGLGTYEQYF. The DNA reads TGTGCCAGCAGTTACTCCTGGGGTCTGGGCACCTACGAGCAGTACTTC.